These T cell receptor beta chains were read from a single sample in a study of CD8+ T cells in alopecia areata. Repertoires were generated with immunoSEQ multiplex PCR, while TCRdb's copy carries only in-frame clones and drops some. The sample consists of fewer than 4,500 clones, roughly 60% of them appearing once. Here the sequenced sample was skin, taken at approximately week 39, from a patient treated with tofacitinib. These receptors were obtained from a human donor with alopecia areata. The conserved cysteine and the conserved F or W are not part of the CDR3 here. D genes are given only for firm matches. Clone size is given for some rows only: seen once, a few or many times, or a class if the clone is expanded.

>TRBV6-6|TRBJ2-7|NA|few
ASSSVGEQY
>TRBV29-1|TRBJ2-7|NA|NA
SVVRGPYEQY
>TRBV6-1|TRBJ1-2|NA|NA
ASRDHKTANYGYT
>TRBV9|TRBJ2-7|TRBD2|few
ASSVYGTSYEQY
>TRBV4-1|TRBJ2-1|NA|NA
ASSQDYGQARF
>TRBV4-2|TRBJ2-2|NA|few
ASSQVVGELF
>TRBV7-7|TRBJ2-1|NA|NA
ASSLAAGGAYNEQF
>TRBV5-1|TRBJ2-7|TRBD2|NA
ASSLKGAGLSGYEQY
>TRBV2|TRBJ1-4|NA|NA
ASSDRVSNEKLF
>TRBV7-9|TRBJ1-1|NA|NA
ASSLAQGLNTEAF
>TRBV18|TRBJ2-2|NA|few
ASSPIGRQNTGELF
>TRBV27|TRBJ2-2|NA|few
ASSSWLATGELF
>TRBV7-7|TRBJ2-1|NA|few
ASSLVHNEQF
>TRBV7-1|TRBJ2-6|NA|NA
ASSCGYHRGQSRANVLT
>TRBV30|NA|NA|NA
ASPSGRGEQF
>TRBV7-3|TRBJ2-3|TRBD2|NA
ASSLTGLAGVGRTDTQY
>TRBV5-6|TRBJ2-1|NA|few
ASSTGRWNEQF
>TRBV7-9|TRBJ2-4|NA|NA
ASSLSDGRLRNIQY
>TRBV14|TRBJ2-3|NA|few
ASSLGAHTQY
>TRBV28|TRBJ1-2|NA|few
ASNPVTGGNYGYT
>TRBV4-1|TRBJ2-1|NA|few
ASSQLTENNEQF
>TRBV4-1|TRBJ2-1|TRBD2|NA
ASSQDRDSGTYNEQF
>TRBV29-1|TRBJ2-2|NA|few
SVEVGRGGTGELF
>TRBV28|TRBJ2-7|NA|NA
ASSILDSSYEQY
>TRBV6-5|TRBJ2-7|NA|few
ASSYERPPYEQY
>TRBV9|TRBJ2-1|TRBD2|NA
ASSVYSTGTSGNEQF
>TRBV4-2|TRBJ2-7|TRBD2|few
ASSQGTSGYEQY
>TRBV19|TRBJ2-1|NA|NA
ASSIRSNEQF
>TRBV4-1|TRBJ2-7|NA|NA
ASSQVPGNYEQY
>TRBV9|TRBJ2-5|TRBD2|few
ASSVNPSGGEETQY
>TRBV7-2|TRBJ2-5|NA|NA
ASRRDSSTQY
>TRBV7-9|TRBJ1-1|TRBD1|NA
ASSFQAGQGYLGTEAF
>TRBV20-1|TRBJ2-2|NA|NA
SAENTGELF
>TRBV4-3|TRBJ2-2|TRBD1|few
ASHPLGTGGTGELF
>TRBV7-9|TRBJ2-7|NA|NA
ASSLALGLFHEQY
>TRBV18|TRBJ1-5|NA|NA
ASSKRDQPQH
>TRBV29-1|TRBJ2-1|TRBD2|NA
SVEDPRGLAGAPSTYNEQF